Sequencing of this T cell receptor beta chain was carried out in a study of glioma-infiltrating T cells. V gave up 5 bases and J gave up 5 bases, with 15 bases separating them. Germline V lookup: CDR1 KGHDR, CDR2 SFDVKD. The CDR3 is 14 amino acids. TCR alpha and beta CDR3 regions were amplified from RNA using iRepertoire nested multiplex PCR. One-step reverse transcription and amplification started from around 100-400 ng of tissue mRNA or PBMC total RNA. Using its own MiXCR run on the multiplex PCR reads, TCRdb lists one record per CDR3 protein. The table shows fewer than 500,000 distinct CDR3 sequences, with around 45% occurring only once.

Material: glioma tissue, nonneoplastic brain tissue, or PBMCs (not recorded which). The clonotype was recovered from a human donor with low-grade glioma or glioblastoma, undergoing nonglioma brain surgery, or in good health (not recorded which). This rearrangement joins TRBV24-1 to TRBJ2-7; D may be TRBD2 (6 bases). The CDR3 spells CATSAGGNADEQYF. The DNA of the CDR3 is TGTGCCACCAGTGCGGGCGGGAACGCAGACGAGCAGTACTTC.